This is a list of T cell receptor delta chains from one sample in a study of human gamma delta and Vdelta1 T cells. These TCRs are of unknown antigen specificity. TCRdb re-called the PCR reads via CATT. This table holds some 6,100 delta-chain clones, almost 40% found once. Sequencing was done on a sample of Vdelta1 gamma-delta T cells from blood grown in culture (DOT cells). The receptor set was obtained from a human donor in good health. Both conserved end residues are part of each CDR3. Fields, in order: CDR3 length, J gene, V gene, clone size, D gene, CDR3 DNA, CDR3 protein. The D gene is left open where the match is weak. Clone size is shown for a subset of rows, as once, few, many or a class of expanded clone.

22 TRDJ1 TRDV1 . TRDD3 TGTGCTCTTGGGGCCCCCCCAGAGGGCACCTTCGCGTACTGGGGGATTGGAGGTAAACTCATCTTT CALGAPPEGTFAYWGIGGKLIF
22 TRDJ1 TRDV1 . TRDD3 TGTGCTCTTGGGGAAAGTGAGGCTCTCCTACTGGGGGATACATGGTACACCGATAAACTCATCTTT CALGESEALLLGDTWYTDKLIF
20 TRDJ1 TRDV1 few TRDD3 TGTGCTCTTGGGGAAATAGGGAAACTGGGGGACTACCGGAACACCGATAAACTCATCTTT CALGEIGKLGDYRNTDKLIF
17 TRDJ1 TRDV1 medium-sized TRDD3 TGTGCTCTTGGGAAAGGCGTAATGTGGGGGATAACCGATAAACTCATCTTT CALGKGVMWGITDKLIF
18 TRDJ1 TRDV1 few TRDD3 TGTGCTCTTGGGGAACACCACCATATGATACTGGGGGACCCTAAACTCATCTTT CALGEHHHMILGDPKLIF
21 TRDJ1 TRDV1 few TRDD3 TGTGCTCTTGGGGAACTCAATGCGGGTCTGGGGGATACTGGGGACACCGATAAACTCATCTTT CALGELNAGLGDTGDTDKLIF
23 TRDJ1 TRDV1 . TRDD2 TGTGCTCTTGGGGAATCCACCTCCCCCTTCCTAATGAATCAATTACTGGGAACCGATAAACTCATCTTT CALGESTSPFLMNQLLGTDKLIF
15 TRDJ1 TRDV1 medium-sized TRDD2 TGTGCTCTTGGGGTTACGTTCCTACGGAGTAATAAACTCATCTTT CALGVTFLRSNKLIF
17 TRDJ1 TRDV1 . . TGTGCTCTTGGGAAAAGGCCTTCCGGGGTCCCTACCGATAAACTCATCTTT CALGKRPSGVPTDKLIF
28 TRDJ2 TRDV1 . . TGTGCTCTTGGGGAACTAGAGGGGAAGGCCGTTCCTAAGCCTAGGAGGGGGACCCTGTTGGTTTTGACAGCACAACTCTTCTTT CALGELEGKAVPKPRRGTLLVLTAQLFF
19 TRDJ1 TRDV1 few TRDD3 TGTGCTCTTGGGGAACTAGAAGGACGGGGGATAGATTACACCGATAAACTCATCTTT CALGELEGRGIDYTDKLIF
25 TRDJ1 TRDV1 . TRDD2 TGTGCTCTTGGGGAACTAGTGGCCCTACCTTCCTACGAAGGGGGGAAAAGGAGGAGCACCGATAAACTCATCTTT CALGELVALPSYEGGKRRSTDKLIF
23 TRDJ2 TRDV1 . TRDD3 TGTGCTCTTGGGGAGGGGGGCTTCCCCTGGGGGATACGCTGGGGCCCTTTGACAGCACAACTCTTCTTT CALGEGGFPWGIRWGPLTAQLFF
22 TRDJ1 TRDV1 few . TGTGCTCTTGGGGAAACGACGTTTGTCGTGGAAAGCCCACTGGGAGGAACCGATAAACTCATCTTT CALGETTFVVESPLGGTDKLIF
26 TRDJ1 TRDV1 . TRDD3 TGTGCTCTTGGGGACTTCCTGGCCTTTCGGGGACTGATTACTGGGGGATACGCAGGGGACACCGATAAACTCATCTTT CALGDFLAFRGLITGGYAGDTDKLIF
20 TRDJ4 TRDV1 . TRDD3 TGTGCTCTTGGGGAGGGGTTCTATCTTGTACTGGGGGATACGCGCAGACCCCTGATCTTT CALGEGFYLVLGDTRRPLIF